What follows are 30 T cell receptor beta chains derived from one specimen sequenced in a study of T cells expressing NK-cell markers. TCRdb re-analyzed the 5' RACE reads; it lists each CDR3 protein once, without DNA. The specimen's table records some 440,000 distinct CDR3 sequences. The sequencing sample was made of blood T cells: a sorted CD56 or NKG2C T cell subset, CD4+ or CD8+ T cells, or bulk PBMC T cells (not recorded which). Source of these receptors: a woman aged 45-59 years in good health.

The chain joins TRBV6-2 or TRBV6-3 to TRBJ2-1; TCRdb lists TRBD2, though no DNA is available to test this call. The CDR3 contains 16 residues. Germline V gives CDR1 MNHEY, CDR2 SVGEGT. The chain's CDR3 is CASSPNRISGRHEQFF.

This CDR3 is CSAREGRGPFKAFF. The chain uses TRBV20-1 and TRBJ1-1; TCRdb returns TRBD1, unconfirmable since there is no DNA. The CDR3 length is 14 residues. Per the germline V gene, CDR1 is DFQATT and CDR2 is SNEGSKA (reference sequence).

V and J are TRBV11-2 and TRBJ2-2; lacking DNA, the TRBD2 call made by TCRdb goes unchecked. Per germline, CDR1 SGHAT and CDR2 FQNNGV. This CDR3 has 17 amino acids. CDR3 residues: CASTGRLAGGGSGELFF.

This rearrangement joins TRBV7-2 to TRBJ2-1; TCRdb gives TRBD2 as the D gene, but with no DNA this cannot be confirmed. The length of the CDR3 is 16 residues. Germline lookup yields CDR1 SGHTA and CDR2 FQGNSA. Here the CDR3 reads CASSLGGNAVYNEQFF.

The chain joins TRBV20-1 to TRBJ2-1; the D call from TCRdb, TRBD2, cannot be confirmed without DNA. The V gene's germline CDR1 is DFQATT and CDR2 SNEGSKA (reference sequence). The CDR3 is 15 amino acids. CDR3 protein: CSARVATGGYNEQFF.

The genes are TRBV4-1 and TRBJ2-5; lacking DNA, the TRBD1 call made by TCRdb goes unchecked. This CDR3 comprises 17 residues. Germline values: CDR1 MGHRA, CDR2 YSYEKL. This chain's CDR3 is CASSQARGGLLQETQYF.

The chain has TRBV14 and TRBJ2-2; TCRdb's D gene call, TRBD1, goes unchecked for lack of DNA. The CDR3 sequence is 13 residues long. Germline V gene lookup returns CDR1 SGHDN and CDR2 FVKESK. Here the CDR3 reads CASSRRAAGELFF.

V usage is TRBV14 and J usage is TRBJ2-3; TCRdb names TRBD2, which stays unverified in the absence of DNA. The CDR3 covers 14 residues. The V gene's germline CDR1 is SGHDN and CDR2 FVKESK. The CDR3 protein is CASSQGLAGDTQYF.

The chain uses TRBV27 and TRBJ2-5; TCRdb selects TRBD1, and the lack of DNA leaves this call unchecked. Germline-derived CDR1 and CDR2 are MNHEY and SMNVEV (reference sequence). The CDR3 is 13 residues long. CDR3 in amino acids: CASRQGAGETQYF.

The chain is built from TRBV6-2 or TRBV6-3 and TRBJ1-1; TCRdb's D call of TRBD1 is untestable without DNA. Per the germline V gene, CDR1 is MNHEY and CDR2 is SVGEGT. CDR3 length: 15 amino acids. CDR3 sequence reads: CASSYGVAGHSEAFF.

The chain uses TRBV5-4 and TRBJ2-2; no DNA is available, so the TRBD2 call from TCRdb remains unchecked. The germline V gene encodes CDR1 SGHNT and CDR2 YYREEE (reference sequence). The CDR3 consists of 16 residues. The CDR3 loop reads CASSRGTSGRVIELFF.

The chain links TRBV12-3 or TRBV12-4 to TRBJ2-3; with no DNA, the TCRdb D assignment of TRBD1 cannot be verified. CDR3 size: 16 residues. The CDR3 loop reads CASSLTPRIITDTQYF.

The CDR3 is CSARALAGDPHNEQFF. The chain couples TRBV20-1 to TRBJ2-1; absent DNA, TCRdb's TRBD2 call cannot be checked. The CDR3 runs to 16 residues. CDR1 is DFQATT and CDR2 is SNEGSKA in the germline V gene (reference sequence).

This chain links TRBV4-2 with TRBJ2-5; TCRdb gives TRBD2 as the D gene, but with no DNA this cannot be confirmed. The CDR3 is made up of 17 amino acids. Germline CDR1 is LGHNA and CDR2 is YNFKEQ. The CDR3 here is CASSQGEWGEKQETQYF.

This sequence joins TRBV2 and TRBJ1-1; checking the TCRdb D call of TRBD1 is not possible without DNA. This CDR3 has 15 amino acids. Germline V CDR1 and CDR2: SNHLY, FYNNEI. The chain's CDR3 is CASSGTGTENTEAFF.

J is TRBJ2-4 and V is TRBV3-1; the D gene TCRdb calls, TRBD1, cannot be checked with no DNA. The CDR3 totals 14 residues. Germline V lookup: CDR1 LGHDT, CDR2 YNNKEL (reference sequence). CDR3 in amino acids: CASSHLGSGAIQYF.

V gene TRBV12-3 or TRBV12-4 combines with J gene TRBJ1-2; as DNA is missing, the TRBD1 call by TCRdb cannot be tested. The CDR3 loop spans 15 amino acids. Here the CDR3 reads CASSLRGEANYGYTF.

The chain is built from TRBV7-9 and TRBJ2-7. This CDR3 comprises 14 residues. Germline lookup yields CDR1 SEHNR and CDR2 FQNEAQ (reference sequence). The CDR3 reads CASSLVQVTNEQYF.

This chain joins TRBV11-2 and TRBJ2-3. Germline V CDR1 and CDR2: SGHAT, FQNNGV. CDR3 length: 13 amino acids. The CDR3 protein is CASSHPGTDTQYF.

V gene TRBV12-3 or TRBV12-4 combines with J gene TRBJ2-3; TCRdb gives TRBD2 as the D gene, but with no DNA this cannot be confirmed. This CDR3 spans 15 amino acids. CDR3 protein: CASNLAGGPGDTQYF.

The chain has TRBV7-8 and TRBJ2-5. CDR3 length: 17 residues. In germline, CDR1 is SGHVS, CDR2 FQNEAQ. This CDR3 reads CASSLAELSVLGETQYF.

This chain connects TRBV12-3 or TRBV12-4 to TRBJ2-1; TCRdb's assignment of TRBD2 cannot be checked, as there is no DNA. CDR3 length: 18 residues. This CDR3 is CASSFIQGLAGVYNEQFF.

The chain combines TRBV4-1 with TRBJ1-1; the TCRdb D gene call, TRBD1, has no DNA to confirm it. The CDR3 runs to 13 residues. Per germline, CDR1 MGHRA and CDR2 YSYEKL. This CDR3 is CASSQWDRQEAFF.

The V and J genes are TRBV29-1 and TRBJ2-5; the D call of TRBD2 rests on TCRdb alone, since no DNA is present to check it. Germline CDR1 and CDR2: SQVTM and ANQGSEA. There are 13 residues in the CDR3. This CDR3 is CSVGGAGGETQYF. Full variable domain (remainder filled in from reference TRBV29-1 and TRBJ2-5): SAVISQKPSRDICQRGTSLTIQCQVDSQVTMMFWYRQQPGQSLTLIATANQGSEATYESGFVIDKFPISRPNLTFSTLTVSNMSPEDSSIYLCSVGGAGGETQYFGPGTRLLVL.

V gene TRBV20-1 combines with J gene TRBJ1-5; the D call from TCRdb, TRBD1, cannot be confirmed without DNA. Germline V gene sequence: CDR1 DFQATT, CDR2 SNEGSKA (reference sequence). This CDR3 has 13 residues. CDR3 in amino acids: CSAGKGVGQPQHF.

The rearrangement joins TRBV20-1 to TRBJ2-1; TCRdb calls TRBD2, which cannot be checked without DNA. This CDR3 is built from 18 residues. Germline CDR1 reads DFQATT; CDR2 reads SNEGSKA (reference sequence). CDR3: CSARAGTSGGVRGVEQFF.

This chain links TRBV12-3 or TRBV12-4 with TRBJ2-2; without DNA, the TCRdb call of TRBD1 cannot be checked. CDR3 length: 15 residues. This chain's CDR3 is CASRRWGERAGELFF.

The rearrangement uses TRBV12-3 or TRBV12-4 and TRBJ2-5; TCRdb names TRBD2, which stays unverified in the absence of DNA. The CDR3 runs 13 residues. The CDR3 loop reads CASSLIAGETQYF.

This chain links TRBV12-3 or TRBV12-4 with TRBJ2-3; the D gene TCRdb calls, TRBD1, cannot be checked with no DNA. The length of the CDR3 is 14 residues. The CDR3 loop reads CASSSGERADTQYF.

The rearrangement joins TRBV29-1 to TRBJ2-2; the D call of TRBD1 rests on TCRdb alone, since no DNA is present to check it. CDR1 is SQVTM, CDR2 ANQGSEA, per germline. The CDR3 has 15 amino acids. The CDR3 spells CSVVWSGVDTGELFF.